The TCR beta chain under discussion was sequenced for a study of cytomegalovirus exposure and HLA in healthy donors (dated by TCRdb to about 2017). The study in broad terms: An earlier analysis of roughly 610 of the donors reported approximately 260 Gb of sequence data and 90 million to 120 million unique TCR beta sequences obtained from around 170 million T cells. About 300 gigabases of sequencing data and approximately 93 million unique TCR sequences were included in an early release covering roughly 700 HLA-typed donors. Among the roughly 390 genotyped donors, roughly 80% belonged to the genetic ancestry cluster associated with self-reported Caucasian donors. The study was designed to test whether signatures of past pathogen exposure could be identified by cataloging public T cell receptors. Using immunosequencing, the study profiled T cell repertoires from some 670 subjects and related those repertoires to cytomegalovirus serostatus. In addition to the first cohort of 666 subjects, a separate validation cohort of 130 or so different subjects was used. The study combined high-throughput TCR immunosequencing, statistical association of individual TCRs with disease status, and machine learning to predict cytomegalovirus infection status. A later analysis re-examined previously published TCR beta repertoires from about 700 donors and added high-resolution HLA genotyping to investigate patterns of TCR occurrence. In the later analysis, no new phenotypic data were used to find candidate immune exposures; instead, reliance was placed on TCR beta sequences and their occurrence across donors. An earlier analysis of nearly 600 of the donors applied high-throughput TCR beta sequencing to assess whether each TCR beta V gene segment acted as functional or pseudogenic. Alongside the repertoire data, information on donor age, sex, ethnicity and CMV serostatus was compiled. In a later genetic analysis, genome-wide SNP genotypes for about 65% of the 666 donors were used, and that subset was treated as a discovery cohort. All discovery cohort repertoires had been generated using a single sequencing platform. HLA typing covered class I and class II loci at four-digit resolution. Typing coverage differed by locus: A, B, C, DRB1 and DQB1 were typed in about 620-630 donors, DQA1 in 500 to 550, DPA1 in around 610, and DPB1 in around 440. Roughly five DR-DQ haplotypes were handled as single units for association and clustering because linkage in the cohort was strong. Among some 410 genotyped donors of the cohort, an average of around 250,000 unique TCR beta nucleotide sequences was sequenced per donor, of which 15% to 20% were non-productive. The paper's findings and limits, for the study overall: Across donors, most TCR sequences were observed very rarely, whereas some public TCRs were present in many individuals. Some IMGT-functional V segments, including TRBV6-2 and TRBV6-3, could not be distinguished by the 87-base-pair reads and were therefore excluded. Assigning TCR associations to individual alleles was difficult when HLA alleles, especially DR and DQ, strongly co-occurred. In a later analysis, most CMV-associated TCR beta chains were found to appear HLA-restricted, with HLA associations seemingly driven largely by CMV exposure. Sequencing depth was assumed to be roughly uniform across donors in the presence/absence analyses, though that assumption may not hold. A group of highly shared sequence variants was considered likely to be a technical artifact of the sequencing pipeline. According to a later analysis, TCR association rates differed among HLA loci, with DRB1 alleles showing the most associated TCRs and HLA-C alleles showing the fewest. The cohort was sequenced for TCR beta chains only, and without alpha or paired-chain data the features that could be detected were limited. Because counts were too low, roughly 16 rarely observed V segments, including chromosome 9 orphons, were excluded from the earlier analysis of 587 of the donors. Cytomegalovirus status was reported to be diagnosed by the classifier with high specificity and sensitivity in both the original and validation cohorts. In a later analysis, HLA-associated TCR beta chains were found to be more clonally expanded and to have lower generation probabilities than equally common non-associated chains. According to a later analysis, parvovirus B19, influenza, CMV and Epstein-Barr virus appeared linked to several top co-occurrence clusters. V-gene and J-gene trimming of TCR beta chains was associated with a missense DCLRE1C variant in a later genetic analysis, and the association was replicated in an independent cohort. Specific HLA alleles were associated with 18,000 or so TCR beta sequences at a false discovery rate of 0.05 in a later analysis. For the cohort, immune exposure information was limited to CMV serostatus. Correlated functional status among segregating V segments might reflect linkage disequilibrium, but an unknown experimental factor could not be ruled out. Three of the identified cytomegalovirus-associated TCR beta chains were confirmed in vitro to be specific for cytomegalovirus antigens. A total of 150 to 200 TCR beta chains were listed by the study as associated with cytomegalovirus. In a later genetic analysis, fewer N-insertions in productive TCRs were reported among donors in an Asian-associated ancestry cluster than the roughly 640-donor mean. A further reported finding was that TCR beta sequences accurately predicted the HLA-A and HLA-B alleles for most subjects in the first cohort. It was suggested by the authors that the approach could potentially be generalized to other disease states and immunological phenotypes. Broadly in line with IMGT annotations, most TCR beta V segments showed up in productive rearrangements about 87% or about 30% of the time in an earlier analysis of approximately 640 of the donors. Because some donors lacked HLA typing at each locus, the association tests relied only on the typed subset.

On this clone itself: It has no known antigen specificity. It has no much larger one-base neighbor in the sample; base qualities were not kept.

Including cysteine and phenylalanine, the CDR3 has 14 amino acids. The entry retains the CDR3 DNA only, 42 bases that are in frame from base 1. V sheds 10 bases and J sheds 0 bases, leaving 12 bases between their ends. The germline V gene (reference sequence) sets CDR1 to MNHEY and CDR2 to SMNVEV. Receptor amplification or capture employed the immunoSEQ multiplex PCR assay. For the multiplex PCR, a mixture combining 60 forward primers for TCR Vbeta segments and 13 reverse primers for TCR Jbeta segments was used. The CDR3 region of rearranged TCR beta genes was amplified from genomic DNA with a multiplex PCR assay. Amplified TCR beta libraries were sequenced as 87-base-pair reads on the Illumina HiSeq System. The authors processed their data as follows. Across the 500 to 750 repertoires, a later analysis counted some 81 million unique TCR beta chains, around 11 million of which were shared by at least two donors. To remove PCR and sequencing errors, raw reads were error-corrected and collapsed into unique sequences using a nearest-neighbor algorithm that merged closely related sequences. V, D and J gene segments were assigned by aligning CDR3 sequences to IMGT reference sequences. For a sequence to be retained, at least a six-nucleotide match to both a V gene segment and a J gene segment was required. Rearrangements were called productive when the CDR3 lacked stop codons and stayed in frame with V and J; all others were non-productive. CDR3 was defined by IMGT convention, running from the second conserved V-encoded cysteine to the conserved J-encoded phenylalanine. The earlier analysis of 500 to 650 of the donors excluded any sequence lacking an unambiguous match to a single V gene segment. An earlier analysis of almost 600 of the donors classified V segments as functional when productive rearrangements were above 56.7% and as segregating when the standard deviation between donors was above 5%. To diagnose cytomegalovirus status from the catalog of TCR beta chain sequences, a statistical classification framework was built. V and J gene assignment, in a later analysis, came from comparing TCR nucleotide sequences with IMGT/GENE-DB human TR gene sequences. In a later analysis, CDR3 sequences and most-parsimonious VDJ recombination scenarios were assigned using the TCRdist pipeline. In a later analysis, every TCR beta chain was defined by the combination of its CDR3 amino acid sequence and its V-gene family, and reads without a unique V-gene family were dropped. In a later analysis, fewer than 600 highly shared, low-generation-probability nucleotide sequences were removed to address suspected cross-contamination and a sequencing artifact. For each public chain, a later analysis derived a clonal expansion index from normalized ranks of inferred template counts within each repertoire. Generation probabilities in a later analysis came from a VDJ recombination model fitted to out-of-frame rearrangements, and those results were checked against IGoR. Hypergeometric tests were used in a later analysis to score TCR-TCR, TCR-HLA and TCR-CMV co-occurrence, with a repertoire-size bias correction applied to the TCR pairs. To estimate false discovery rates, a later analysis permuted the HLA or CMV assignments 20 times. In a later analysis, co-occurring TCRs were grouped using DBSCAN, with TCRdist sequence similarity added in when clustering inside HLA-allele-positive subsets. Repertoires with fewer than 30,000 or more than 120,000 public chains were left out of co-occurrence clustering, as were about five repertoires with anomalous nucleotide sharing. In its TCRdb copy, this immuneACCESS table keeps in-frame sequences only and misses some clones. Where compared with another copy, unresolved V genes explain less than half of these, and the others have no known cause. Clonal size and the V and J genes are those of that table, whereas D and trimming came from the DNA. This sample lists some 120,000 clones; 80% were detected once. The leading ten clones occupy about 2.5% of the sample.

The cohort was made up of 500 to 850 healthy bone marrow donors. Cohort members were all nominally healthy when sampled, although unrecorded immune exposures were likely present. The donor tested CMV seronegative and was one of the 352 seronegative cohort members. A peripheral blood sample was provided by each donor, and peripheral blood mononuclear cells were used for TCR beta sequencing. The Qiagen DNeasy Blood Extraction Kit was used to extract genomic DNA from the blood cell samples. The chain links TRBV27 with TRBJ2-2, and possibly TRBD1, on 6 matching bases. This TCR was sampled from a man aged 25 to 40 in good health and CMV-seronegative. The sample consisted of PBMCs. The DNA sequence is TGTGCCACTCGGGACATTCCGAACACCGGGGAGCTGTTTTTT. It specifies CATRDIPNTGELFF.